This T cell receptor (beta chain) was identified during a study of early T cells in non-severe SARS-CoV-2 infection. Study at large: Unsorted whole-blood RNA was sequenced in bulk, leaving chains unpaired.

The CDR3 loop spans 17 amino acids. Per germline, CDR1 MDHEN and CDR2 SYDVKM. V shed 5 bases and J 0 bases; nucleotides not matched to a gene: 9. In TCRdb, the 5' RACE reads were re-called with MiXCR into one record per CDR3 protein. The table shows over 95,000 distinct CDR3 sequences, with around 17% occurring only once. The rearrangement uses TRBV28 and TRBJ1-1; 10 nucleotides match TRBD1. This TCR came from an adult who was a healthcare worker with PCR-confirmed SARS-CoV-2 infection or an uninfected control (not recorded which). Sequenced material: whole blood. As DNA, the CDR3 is TGTGCCAGCAGTCAAGGGACAGGGGTCCTCATGAACACTGAAGCTTTCTTT. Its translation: CASSQGTGVLMNTEAFF.